This TCR beta chain is drawn from a study of shared clonotypes between healthy human individuals. Study information: Plates per donor: three CD4 naive, three CD4 memory, two CD8 naive, one CD8 memory. Findings of the study overall: The naive CD4 repertoires of a few donors were compared, and roughly 5% of clonotypes were shared.

Turning to this clone: What it recognizes is unknown. This sequence is one base from a far larger clone and is likely a read error. The same CDR3 also results from other DNA sequences found in this sample.

All donors were Caucasian adults living in Nashville, Tennessee. Several immunoSEQ plates received, in even portions, the genomic DNA of each subset. The table came from immunoSEQ multiplex PCR; TCRdb's copy has only in-frame clones and leaves some out. The table includes more than 550,000 clones, roughly 88% detected once. The CDR3 consists of 12 residues. Germline V CDR1 and CDR2: SGHAT, FQNNGV. The V gene lost 0 bases and the J gene lost 5 bases, with 4 bases spanning the gap. The genes are TRBV11-2 and TRBJ2-5; unclear D gene. This clonotype was sampled from a man aged 18 to 29 in good health. Some clones in this sample may be carry-over from other donors' samples. The sequenced material came from memory CD8+ T cells from PBMCs. Indicated subset: CD45RO+ cells pooled with CCR7-negative TemRA cells. In nucleotides, the CDR3 is TGTGCCAGCAGCTTAGATCGGGAGACCCAGTACTTC. The encoded protein is CASSLDRETQYF.